This T cell receptor (beta chain) was obtained from a study of T cells in Graves' hyperthyroidism and ophthalmopathy (dated by TCRdb to the late 2010s). In the study overall: Peripheral blood was collected at initial diagnosis, before any treatment. To identify distinguishing TCR V-J signatures, a discovery cohort of some 100 patients was used, comprising 40 to 45 with Graves' ophthalmopathy and around 57 with stable Graves' hyperthyroidism. Prospective prediction of ophthalmopathy was tested in an independent validation cohort of under 20 hyperthyroidism patients and around 16 patients who later progressed to ophthalmopathy. The 85 to 100 discovery patients were divided at random into training and test sets in a 7:3 ratio. In roughly six Graves' hyperthyroidism patients, the study also compared T-cell repertoires from thyroid tissue with T-cell repertoires from blood. After sampling, hyperthyroidism patients received methimazole starting at 30 mg daily, and ophthalmopathy patients received high-dose intravenous methylprednisolone. The paper reports TCR Vbeta CDR3 sequencing of approximately 140 peripheral blood samples: 40 to 45 ophthalmopathy, 70 to 85 hyperthyroidism and around 17 progressor patients. The paper as a whole reports these results and caveats: Sample size was not statistically predetermined, and investigators were not blinded to group allocation. In validation, the model predicted progression to ophthalmopathy a median of around 6.5 months before onset, with over 55% sensitivity and about 72% specificity. A model built on a 13 V-J signature distinguished ophthalmopathy from stable hyperthyroidism, reaching 87.88% sensitivity and under 84% specificity in cross-validation and 80%/75% in testing. Most expanded thyroid clonotypes (frequency above 0.001) were also detected in blood, a finding suggesting that blood repertoires may reflect thyroid immune responses.

This clonotype was observed at least ten times. No antigen is known for it. No per-base quality is available; no much larger clone lies one base away. Stable Graves' hyperthyroidism was defined as the absence of progression to ophthalmopathy over 18 months of follow-up. Hyperthyroidism patients were aged 18 to 65 years and newly diagnosed, with disease duration of less than 2 months. Patients with uncontrolled infections, other autoimmune diseases, pregnancy or lactation were excluded. Diagnoses were established on the basis of clinical symptoms, serum thyroxine and TRAb, thyroid ultrasound, and orbital computed tomography. PBMCs were separated from around 9.1 ml of fresh peripheral blood using Ficoll-Paque density gradient centrifugation. Trizol reagent was used to extract total RNA, and RNA quality was then checked on an Agilent 2100 Bioanalyzer. Trimming accounts for 0 bases at V and 4 bases at J, while the number of junction bases matched to no gene is 5. The CDR3 numbers 16 residues from cysteine through phenylalanine. The CDR3 DNA has 48 bases and is translated from base 1. Taken from the germline V gene, the CDR1 and CDR2 loops are MGHRA and YSYEKL.

TCR beta CDR3 regions were amplified from RNA transcripts. A first-round RT-PCR of the TCR CDR3 used the HTBI primer set with the Qiagen OneStep RT-PCR kit. Libraries were constructed in a second round of multiplex PCR, after which size selection and purification were performed. Sequencing of the libraries was done on an Illumina HiSeq2000 using paired-end 100 bp reads. In the source study's methods: SOAPnuke was used to process the raw data, with reads discarded if the reads contained adapters or uncalled bases, had a mean Phred below 15, or lacked an exact constant-primer or identifier match. COPE v1.2.5 was used to merge high-quality paired reads, and clonotypes were defined as unique nucleotide sequences. Clonotypes were aligned to IMGT TRBV, TRBD and TRBJ reference segments using MiTCR v1.1. Only V-J combinations with frequency above 0.0001, covering about 99% of repertoires, were analysed. A TCS score was defined as the ratio between F50 (clonal expansion) and ExV (chaos), using BLOSUM62-based TCRdist between CDR3 peptides within each V-J. Welch's t-statistics and random forest reduced several hundred V-J features to 13, which were used in a naive Bayes classifier (R e1071). Thyroid-blood repertoire similarity was quantified with the Morisita-Horn index. Through fastp at Q25 and MiXCR, TCRdb rebuilt clones from the public reads, retaining in-frame beta chains. Each entry is one CDR3 protein sequence, shown with its most common DNA and genes. The authors' filters were not applied to this entry. The sample contains nearly 750,000 distinct CDR3 sequences, 30% to 40% of them found a single time. Of the sample, around 32% is held by the ten largest clones.

The TCR was taken from a woman in her thirties or forties with Graves' hyperthyroidism. The chain joins TRBV4-1 to TRBJ2-7, and TRBD2 matches 11 of the central bases. The sequenced sample was blood. In nucleotide form, the sequence is TGCGCCAGCAGCCAAGATGACGGGACTAGCGGATACGAGCAGTACTTC. This is translated as CASSQDDGTSGYEQYF.